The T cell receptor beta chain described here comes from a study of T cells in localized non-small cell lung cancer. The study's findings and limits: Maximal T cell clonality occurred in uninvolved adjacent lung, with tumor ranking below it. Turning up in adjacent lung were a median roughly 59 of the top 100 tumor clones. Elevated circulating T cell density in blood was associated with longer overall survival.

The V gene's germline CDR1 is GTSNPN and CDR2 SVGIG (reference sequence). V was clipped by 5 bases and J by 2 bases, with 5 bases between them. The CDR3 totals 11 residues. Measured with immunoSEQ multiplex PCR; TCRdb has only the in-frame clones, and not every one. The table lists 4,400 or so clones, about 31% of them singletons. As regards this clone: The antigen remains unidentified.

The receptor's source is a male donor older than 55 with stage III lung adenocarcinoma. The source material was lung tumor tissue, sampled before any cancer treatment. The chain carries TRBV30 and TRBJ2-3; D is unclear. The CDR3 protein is CAWGDTDTQYF. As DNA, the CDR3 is TGTGCCTGGGGTGACACAGATACGCAGTATTTT.